One and the same sample provided the 14 T cell receptor beta chains below, sequenced in a study of tumour-infiltrating T cells in Burkitt lymphoma. Only in-frame clones appear in the TCRdb table, and some are missing; sequencing was by immunoSEQ multiplex PCR. The sample includes around 17,000 clones, about 77% of them seen just once. The sequenced sample was tumor tissue. These receptors were obtained from a human donor with diffuse large B-cell lymphoma.

The CDR3 region is CASSQAGQGQTFF. The CDR3 DNA follows: TGTGCCAGCAGCCAAGCAGGACAGGGACAAACTTTCTTT. This chain links TRBV14 with TRBJ1-1; TRBD1 agrees at 8 bases. This CDR3 is 13 amino acids long. Trimming at V came to 1 base and at J to 12 bases, leaving 7 bases not matched to a gene. Germline V gene data show CDR1 as SGHDN and CDR2 as FVKESK.

The chain has TRBV9 and TRBJ1-2; D uncertain. The V and J ends lost 3 bases and 4 bases respectively, with 13 bases between them. Germline V gene data show CDR1 as SGDLS and CDR2 as YYNGEE. The CDR3 runs to 14 residues. The CDR3 spells CASSGTERIYGYTF. The CDR3, as DNA: TGTGCCAGCAGCGGGACGGAGAGAATCTATGGCTACACCTTC.

This clone was observed once. This chain joins TRBV13 and TRBJ1-1, with D perhaps TRBD1 (5 bases). CDR1 PRHDT and CDR2 FYEKMQ come from the germline V gene (reference sequence). V lost 2 bases and J 11 bases, leaving 15 bases between the germline ends. This CDR3 is built from 13 residues. CDR3 in DNA: TGTGCCAGCAGCTTAAGTCAGGGTTTGTGGGCTTTCTTT. Residues: CASSLSQGLWAFF.

The table lists this clone with a count of one. The rearrangement links TRBV7-2 to TRBJ2-1, with 8 bases aligning to TRBD1. The CDR3 runs to 16 residues. V trimming: 5 bases; J trimming: 6 bases; junction bases outside the gene matches: 12. Germline-derived CDR1 and CDR2 are SGHTA and FQGNSA. CDR3 DNA sequence: TGTGCCAGCAGCCCCCAGACAGGGGTTACCGTCAATGAGCAGTTCTTC. Amino acid sequence: CASSPQTGVTVNEQFF.

The chain uses TRBV4-1 and TRBJ2-5; D gene ambiguous. The germline V gene has CDR1 MGHRA and CDR2 YSYEKL. Trimming shortened V by 0 bases and J by 1 base, and 6 bases separated the two germline ends. The CDR3 spans 14 residues. CDR3 protein: CASSQDVTQETQYF. The CDR3 DNA reads TGCGCCAGCAGCCAAGATGTCACCCAAGAGACCCAGTACTTC.

V usage is TRBV6-5 and J usage is TRBJ2-5, with D uncertain. The germline V gene has CDR1 MNHEY and CDR2 SVGAGI. This CDR3 spans 13 amino acids. Trimming shortened V by 0 bases and J by 3 bases, and 5 bases separated the two germline ends. The CDR3 loop is CASSYSRKETQYF. In nucleotides, the CDR3 is TGTGCCAGCAGTTACTCGCGTAAAGAGACCCAGTACTTC.

This chain connects TRBV4-3 to TRBJ2-5; 7 nucleotides agree with TRBD1. The CDR3 has 16 amino acids. From germline, CDR1 is LGHNA and CDR2 YSLEER. Trimming took 0 bases from V and 5 from J; bases not matched to a gene: 9. CDR3 nucleotide sequence: TGCGCCAGCAGCCAAGATGAACAGGGGCTTTGGGAGACCCAGTACTTC. Translating gives CASSQDEQGLWETQYF.

The rearrangement uses TRBV27 and TRBJ1-1; 8 nucleotides align to TRBD1. The V segment lost 6 bases and the J segment 4 bases; nucleotides outside the gene matches: 4. This CDR3 has 13 amino acids. The V gene's germline CDR1 is MNHEY and CDR2 SMNVEV (reference sequence). The CDR3 sequence is CASRLGQGTEAFF. CDR3 DNA sequence: TGTGCCAGCAGGCTAGGACAGGGCACTGAAGCTTTCTTT.

The genes are TRBV2 and TRBJ1-5; D ambiguous. This CDR3 region has 12 residues. V lost 3 bases and J lost 5, with 5 bases in between. Looked up from germline, CDR1 is SNHLY and CDR2 is FYNNEI. The CDR3 bases are TGTGCCAGCAGTGATAGTTATCAGCCCCAGCATTTT. Its protein is CASSDSYQPQHF.

This clone was seen a few times. This chain joins TRBV6-5 and TRBJ2-2; D is unclear. From germline, CDR1 is MNHEY and CDR2 SVGAGI. The CDR3 is 12 amino acids. The V end was cut by 4 bases, the J end by 4 bases, with 4 bases between. The DNA of the CDR3 is TGTGCCAGCAGTTTGGGCACCGGGGAGCTGTTTTTT. This sequence encodes CASSLGTGELFF.

The chain recombines TRBV11-2 with TRBJ2-5; D ambiguous. The germline V gene has CDR1 SGHAT and CDR2 FQNNGV. Between the trimmed V and J ends, which lost 5 bases and 4 bases, there was a span of 5 bases. This CDR3 has 11 residues. CDR3 nucleotides: TGTGCCAGCAGCACCGCAGAGACCCAGTACTTC. Its translation is CASSTAETQYF.

The genes are TRBV9 and TRBJ2-7; a weak D match, TRBD1 (6 bases). V was trimmed by 3 bases and J by 5 bases, leaving 12 bases between them. The CDR3 extends over 13 amino acids. Per the germline V gene, CDR1 is SGDLS and CDR2 is YYNGEE. The CDR3 sequence: CASSGGTRDEQYF. CDR3 nucleotides: TGTGCCAGCAGCGGGGGGACAAGGGACGAGCAGTACTTC.

V usage is TRBV7-9 and J usage is TRBJ1-4; D gene unclear. Between the trimmed V and J ends, which lost 1 base and 0 bases, there was a span of 6 bases. The germline gives CDR1 SEHNR, CDR2 FQNEAQ (reference sequence). This CDR3 region has 15 residues. DNA for the CDR3: TGTGCCAGCAGCTTAGAACTGGCAACTAATGAAAAACTGTTTTTT. Translation: CASSLELATNEKLFF.

The chain recombines TRBV7-9 with TRBJ1-4; TRBD1 might be the D (6 bases). CDR3 size: 15 residues. V shed 0 bases and J shed 8 bases, with 13 bases lying between them. Germline V lookup: CDR1 SEHNR, CDR2 FQNEAQ (reference sequence). The CDR3 DNA reads as TGTGCCAGCAGCTTAGCCGGCAGGGGATCAGAAAAACTGTTTTTT. Its protein is CASSLAGRGSEKLFF.